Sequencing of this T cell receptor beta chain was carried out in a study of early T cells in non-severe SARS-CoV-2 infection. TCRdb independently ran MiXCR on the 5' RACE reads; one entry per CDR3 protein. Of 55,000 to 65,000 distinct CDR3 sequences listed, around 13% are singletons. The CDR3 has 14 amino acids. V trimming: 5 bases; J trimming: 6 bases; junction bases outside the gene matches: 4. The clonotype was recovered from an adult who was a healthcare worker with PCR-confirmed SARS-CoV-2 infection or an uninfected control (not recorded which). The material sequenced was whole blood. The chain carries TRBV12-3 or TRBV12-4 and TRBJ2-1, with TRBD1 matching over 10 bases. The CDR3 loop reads CASSAGTGANEQFF. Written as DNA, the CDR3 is TGTGCCAGCAGTGCCGGGACAGGGGCCAATGAGCAGTTCTTC.